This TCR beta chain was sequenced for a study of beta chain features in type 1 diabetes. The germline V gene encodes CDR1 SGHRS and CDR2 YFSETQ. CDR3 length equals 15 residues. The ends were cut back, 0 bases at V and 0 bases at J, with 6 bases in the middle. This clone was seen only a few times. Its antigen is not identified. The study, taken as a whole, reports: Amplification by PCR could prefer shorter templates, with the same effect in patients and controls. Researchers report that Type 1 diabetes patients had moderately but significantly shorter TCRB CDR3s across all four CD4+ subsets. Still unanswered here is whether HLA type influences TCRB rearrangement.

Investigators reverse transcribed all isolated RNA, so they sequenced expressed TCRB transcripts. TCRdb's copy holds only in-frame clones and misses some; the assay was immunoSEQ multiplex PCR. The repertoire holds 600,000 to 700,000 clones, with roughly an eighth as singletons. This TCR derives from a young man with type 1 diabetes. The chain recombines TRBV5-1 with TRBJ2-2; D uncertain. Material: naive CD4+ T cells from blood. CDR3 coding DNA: TGCGCCAGCAGCTTGGCAACCTCGAACACCGGGGAGCTGTTTTTT. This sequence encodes CASSLATSNTGELFF.